The source of this T cell receptor beta chain is a study of T cells in Graves' hyperthyroidism and ophthalmopathy. In the study overall: Peripheral blood specimens were obtained at initial diagnosis, prior to any treatment.

Diagnosis relied on clinical symptoms, serum thyroxine and TRAb, thyroid ultrasound and orbital computed tomography. About 10 ml of fresh peripheral blood supplied the PBMCs. About this clonotype itself: What it binds is unknown.

Points from the study as a whole: Also found in blood were most expanded thyroid clonotypes above 0.001.

Researchers amplified the TCR beta CDR3 regions from RNA transcripts. Primed by the HTBI set, a first-round RT-PCR was run on the TCR CDR3. Via MiXCR, TCRdb re-called the multiplex PCR reads, giving one row per CDR3 protein. The profile shows about 640,000 distinct CDR3 sequences, about a fifth of them singletons. The CDR3 runs 16 residues. From germline, CDR1 is MNHNS and CDR2 SASEGT. V lost 6 bases, J lost 2 bases, and 20 bases lay in between. The sequence was collected from a man aged 25 to 40 with Graves' ophthalmopathy. The sample consisted of blood. The chain recombines TRBV6-1 with TRBJ2-7; tentatively, D is TRBD1 (5 bases). The CDR3 nucleotides are TGTGCCAGCAGAAGCCTTGGGGCAGGCGAAACCTACGAGCAGTACTTC. Amino acids: CASRSLGAGETYEQYF.